This entry describes one T cell receptor beta chain. This entry is derived from a study of blood T cell repertoires in COVID-19. At the level of the study: The United States, Italy and Spain were the sources of the acute and convalescent COVID-19 samples. From T cells, B-cell-depleted T cells, or PBMCs came the material, which was cDNA or gDNA.

Only in-frame clones appear in the TCRdb table, and some are missing; sequencing was by immunoSEQ multiplex PCR. Here the sample spans about 190,000 clones, approximately 91% being singletons. The sequence came from a woman aged 40 to 50 who had recovered from COVID-19. Sequencing was done on a sample of peripheral blood.

CDR3 loop: CASSLQGARTEAFF. For the CDR3, the DNA is TGTGCCAGCTCACTGCAGGGGGCGAGGACTGAAGCTTTCTTT. This rearrangement joins TRBV18 to TRBJ1-1; 8 nucleotides agree with TRBD1. CDR3 size: 14 residues. V was clipped by 4 bases and J by 5 bases; unmatched bases: 6. Germline CDR1 KGHSH, CDR2 LQKENI.